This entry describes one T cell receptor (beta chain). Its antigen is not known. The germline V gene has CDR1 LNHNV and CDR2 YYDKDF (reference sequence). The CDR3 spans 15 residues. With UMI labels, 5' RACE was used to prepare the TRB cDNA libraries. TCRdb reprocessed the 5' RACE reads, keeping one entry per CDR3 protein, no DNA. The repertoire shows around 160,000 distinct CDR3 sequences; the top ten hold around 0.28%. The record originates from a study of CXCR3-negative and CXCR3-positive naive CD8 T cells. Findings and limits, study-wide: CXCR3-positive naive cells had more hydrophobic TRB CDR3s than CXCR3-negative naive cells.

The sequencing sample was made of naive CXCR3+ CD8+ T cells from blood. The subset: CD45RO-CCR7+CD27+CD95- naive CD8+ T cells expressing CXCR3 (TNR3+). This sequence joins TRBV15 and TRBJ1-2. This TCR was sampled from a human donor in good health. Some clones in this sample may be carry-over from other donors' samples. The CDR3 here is CATSRDFGVGVGYTF. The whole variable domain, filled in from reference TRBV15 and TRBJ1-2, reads DAMVIQNPRYQVTQFGKPVTLSCSQTLNHNVMYWYQQKSSQAPKLLFHYYDKDFNNEADTPDNFQSRRPNTSFCFLDIRSPGLGDTAMYLCATSRDFGVGVGYTFGSGTRLTVV.